Listed below are T cell receptor beta chains from one sample, sequenced in a study of technical replicates of blood from a few donors. Using immunoSEQ multiplex PCR, the repertoire was profiled, and TCRdb retains in-frame clones only, with some absent. This repertoire shows 74,000 or so clones, about nine tenths found once; its top ten account for roughly 0.3%. The source material was T cells isolated from PBMCs. The receptors were sampled from a human donor in good health. The CDR3 runs from the conserved cysteine through the conserved F or W. Each record gives: clone size, J gene, D gene, CDR3 length, V gene, CDR3 protein, CDR3 DNA. D genes are given only for firm matches. Not all rows give a size; the values are once, few, many and, for expanded clones, a class.

>.|TRBJ2-4|TRBD1|18|TRBV10-1
CASSESIGQGLAKNIQYF
TGCGCCAGCAGTGAGTCGATTGGACAGGGGCTAGCCAAAAACATTCAGTACTTC
>.|TRBJ2-7|TRBD1|14|TRBV4-1
CASSQDHGTDEQYF
TGCGCCAGCAGCCAAGATCATGGGACAGACGAGCAGTACTTC
>.|TRBJ1-1|.|14|TRBV30
CAWSVPPDTTEAFF
TGTGCCTGGAGTGTACCCCCGGACACCACTGAAGCTTTCTTT
>.|TRBJ1-3|.|17|TRBV5-6
CASSYVFRGNSGNTIYF
TGTGCCAGCAGCTACGTCTTCAGGGGAAACTCTGGAAACACCATATATTTT
>.|TRBJ1-4|.|12|TRBV6-5
CASSYGGGKLFF
TGTGCCAGCAGTTACGGAGGAGGAAAACTGTTTTTT
>.|TRBJ2-7|TRBD1|13|TRBV6-5
CASGTGGPYEQYF
TGTGCCAGCGGGACAGGGGGCCCCTACGAGCAGTACTTC
>.|TRBJ1-5|.|16|TRBV11-2
CASSLSGGMGNQPQHF
TGTGCCAGCAGCTTATCGGGGGGAATGGGCAATCAGCCCCAGCATTTT
>.|TRBJ2-3|.|15|TRBV18
CASSPPGVRTDTQYF
TGTGCCAGCTCCCCCCCCGGGGTTCGCACAGATACGCAGTATTTT
>few|TRBJ1-2|.|12|TRBV19
CASSIDAYGYTF
TGTGCCAGTAGTATAGATGCGTACGGCTACACCTTC
>.|TRBJ1-1|.|15|TRBV6-5
CASSYSAVMNTEAFF
TGTGCCAGCAGTTACTCGGCAGTTATGAACACTGAAGCTTTCTTT
>.|TRBJ1-2|TRBD1|14|TRBV6-1
CASSGGQGNYGYTF
TGTGCCAGTTCAGGAGGACAGGGTAACTATGGCTACACCTTC
>.|TRBJ2-5|.|13|TRBV15
CAVQGTSAETQYF
TGTGCCGTTCAAGGGACATCCGCCGAGACCCAGTACTTC
>.|TRBJ2-1|TRBD2|16|TRBV28
CASSYPLAGDANEQFF
TGTGCCAGCAGTTACCCCCTAGCGGGAGACGCGAATGAGCAGTTCTTC
>few|TRBJ1-5|.|14|TRBV28
CASSSPRKDQPQHF
TGTGCCAGCAGTTCACCGAGGAAGGATCAGCCCCAGCATTTT
>.|TRBJ1-4|TRBD1|15|TRBV7-9
CASSLLGQGNEKLFF
TGTGCCAGCAGCTTACTGGGACAGGGGAATGAAAAACTGTTTTTT
>.|TRBJ2-5|TRBD2|19|TRBV7-9
CASSSPLAPTSGLQETQYF
TGTGCCAGCAGCTCACCACTCGCACCGACTAGCGGGTTACAAGAGACCCAGTACTTC
>.|TRBJ1-5|TRBD1|17|TRBV7-6
CASSSRPGTGGNQPQHF
TGTGCCAGCAGCTCTAGACCCGGGACAGGGGGCAATCAGCCCCAGCATTTT
>.|TRBJ2-7|.|13|TRBV19
CASSPRDLYEQYF
TGTGCCAGCTCTCCCCGGGACTTGTACGAGCAGTACTTC
>few|TRBJ1-1|.|13|TRBV4-1
CASSPVGNTEAFF
TGCGCCAGCAGCCCGGTCGGGAACACTGAAGCTTTCTTT
>.|TRBJ1-2|TRBD1|14|TRBV10-2
CASSEAGGIYGYTF
TGCGCCAGCAGTGAAGCAGGGGGCATCTATGGCTACACCTTC
>.|TRBJ1-3|.|12|TRBV6-6
CASSYSGDTIYF
TGTGCCAGCAGTTACTCAGGGGACACCATATATTTT
>.|TRBJ1-1|TRBD1|15|TRBV4-1
CASSQVPGQGSGAFF
TGCGCCAGCAGCCAAGTTCCGGGACAGGGTTCGGGAGCTTTCTTT
>.|TRBJ1-2|.|13|TRBV11-2
CASSGGGGYGYTF
TGTGCCAGCTCGGGGGGGGGCGGCTATGGCTACACCTTC
>.|TRBJ2-3|TRBD1|17|TRBV5-1
CASSLAFGQGRTDTQYF
TGCGCCAGCAGCTTGGCCTTTGGACAGGGGCGCACAGATACGCAGTATTTT
>.|TRBJ2-7|.|12|TRBV11-2
CASSFGSYEQYF
TGTGCCAGCAGCTTCGGGAGCTACGAGCAGTACTTC
>.|TRBJ1-5|.|13|TRBV30
CAWTPGLGQPQHF
TGTGCCTGGACACCGGGGTTGGGACAGCCCCAGCATTTT
>.|TRBJ2-3|.|12|TRBV18
CASSPPLDTQYF
TGTGCCAGCTCACCACCCTTAGATACGCAGTATTTT
>once|TRBJ2-7|.|13|TRBV10-3
CAIMGATSYEQYF
TGTGCCATCATGGGGGCTACCTCCTACGAGCAGTACTTC
>.|TRBJ2-7|TRBD1|14|TRBV5-6
CASSGGTGGDEQYF
TGTGCCAGCAGCGGGGGGACAGGGGGCGACGAGCAGTACTTC
>.|TRBJ1-2|.|11|TRBV29-1
CSVERMRGYTF
TGCAGCGTTGAACGCATGCGCGGCTACACCTTC
>.|TRBJ2-6|TRBD2|17|TRBV9
CASSVTSGDSGANVLTF
TGTGCCAGCAGCGTGACTAGCGGGGACTCTGGGGCCAACGTCCTGACTTTC
>.|TRBJ2-1|TRBD2|15|TRBV4-1
CASSQLTSGLNEQFF
TGCGCCAGCAGCCAATTAACTAGCGGCCTCAATGAGCAGTTCTTC
>.|TRBJ2-1|TRBD1|15|TRBV28
CASSFSGQGADEQFF
TGTGCCAGCAGTTTCTCCGGACAGGGGGCAGACGAGCAGTTCTTC
>.|TRBJ2-5|TRBD1|17|TRBV27
CASSHSTGAIRRDDQYF
TGTGCCAGCAGCCATTCGACAGGGGCCATACGGCGAGATGACCAGTACTTC
>.|TRBJ1-1|.|14|TRBV6-5
CASSYRSRDTEAFF
TGTGCCAGCAGTTACCGTTCCAGGGACACTGAAGCTTTCTTT
>.|TRBJ2-1|TRBD2|15|TRBV27
CASSSPSGRAYEQFF
TGTGCCAGCAGTTCCCCTAGCGGGAGGGCCTATGAGCAGTTCTTC